The clone carrying this T cell receptor beta chain was detected only a few times. Its antigen is as yet unknown. These data come from a study of cytomegalovirus exposure and HLA in healthy donors. Study-wide points: Trimming of TCR beta V- and J-genes showed a link, identified in a later analysis, to a missense DCLRE1C variant. Within the data, a cluster of highly shared sequence variants was likely a sequencing artifact. Some TCR beta chains (roughly 160 of them) were listed as cytomegalovirus-associated.

The germline V and J ends were trimmed by 1 base and 2 bases, with 12 bases remaining between them. Germline values: CDR1 SGHTA, CDR2 FQGNSA. This CDR3 has 16 amino acids. In the PCR, 60 Vbeta and 13 Jbeta primers were used. Produced via immunoSEQ multiplex PCR; TCRdb's table is partial and in-frame only. The sample includes 200,000 to 250,000 clones, 70% to 90% of them seen just once. Healthy bone marrow donors formed the donor group. The receptor was derived from a woman aged 60-75 years in good health and CMV-seropositive. This chain uses TRBV7-2 with TRBJ2-1, with no clear D. The sequencing input was PBMCs. The CDR3 region is CASSLVSRPTYNEQFF. In DNA form, the CDR3 reads TGTGCCAGCAGCTTAGTCTCGCGGCCGACCTACAATGAGCAGTTCTTC. Together with reference TRBV7-2 and TRBJ2-1, the CDR3 gives the full variable domain: GAGVSQSPSNKVTEKGKDVELRCDPISGHTALYWYRQSLGQGLEFLIYFQGNSAPDKSGLPSDRFSAERTGGSVSTLTIQRTQQEDSAVYLCASSLVSRPTYNEQFFGPGTRLTVL.